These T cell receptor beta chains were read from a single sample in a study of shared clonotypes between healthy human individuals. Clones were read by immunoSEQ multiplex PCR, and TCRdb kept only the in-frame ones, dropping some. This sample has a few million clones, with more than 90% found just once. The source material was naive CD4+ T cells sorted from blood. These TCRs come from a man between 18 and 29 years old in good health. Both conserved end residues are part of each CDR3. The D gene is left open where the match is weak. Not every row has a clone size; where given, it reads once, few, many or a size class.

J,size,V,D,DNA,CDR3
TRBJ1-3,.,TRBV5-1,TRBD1,TGCGCCAGCAGCCTTGACCTTCTGCTACTCGGACAGGGAGGAAACACCATATATTTT,CASSLDLLLLGQGGNTIYF
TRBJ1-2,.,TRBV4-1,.,TGCGCCAGCAGCCAAGATAGCGGGGGGCAACGTTATGGCTACACCTTC,CASSQDSGGQRYGYTF
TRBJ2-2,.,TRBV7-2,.,TGTGCCAGCAGCTTAGCTGTACTAAACACCGGGGAGCTGTTTTTT,CASSLAVLNTGELFF
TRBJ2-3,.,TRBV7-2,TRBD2,TGTGCCAGCAGTTCAAGACTAGCGGGGCCGATAGATACGCAGTATTTT,CASSSRLAGPIDTQYF
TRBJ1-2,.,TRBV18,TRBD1,TGTGCCAGCTCACCACCAGGAGGGGGCGTTAACTATGGCTACACCTTC,CASSPPGGGVNYGYTF
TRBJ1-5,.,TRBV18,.,TGTGCCAGCTCACCCTCGACATCAGGTAGTAGTCAGCCCCAGCATTTT,CASSPSTSGSSQPQHF
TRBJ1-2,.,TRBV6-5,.,TGTGCCAGCAGTTCCGGGGGCGACTATGGCTACACCTTC,CASSSGGDYGYTF
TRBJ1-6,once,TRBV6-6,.,TGTGCCAGCAGTAGCACACTTAAGGGTAATTCACCCCTCCACTTT,CASSSTLKGNSPLHF
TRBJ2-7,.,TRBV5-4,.,TGTGCCAGCAGCTTTTTTCAGGGGAAAAGTCCGTACGAGCAGTACTTC,CASSFFQGKSPYEQYF
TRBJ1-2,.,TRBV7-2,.,TGTGCCAGCAGCCCCCAGGGGCCTTTCGGCTACACCTTC,CASSPQGPFGYTF
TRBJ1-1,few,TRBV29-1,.,TGCAGCGCGTTCAGGGTGAACACTGAAGCTTTCTTT,CSAFRVNTEAFF
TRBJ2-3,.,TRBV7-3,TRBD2,TGTGCCAGCAGCTGGGCGGGGGGCACGACAGATACGCAGTATTTT,CASSWAGGTTDTQYF
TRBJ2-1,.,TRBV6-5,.,TGTGCCAGCAGCCCGGGGGGCCGCTCCTACAATGAGCAGTTCTTC,CASSPGGRSYNEQFF
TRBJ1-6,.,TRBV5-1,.,TGCGCCAGCAGCTTGACACCCTTGGGGTCACCCCTCCACTTT,CASSLTPLGSPLHF